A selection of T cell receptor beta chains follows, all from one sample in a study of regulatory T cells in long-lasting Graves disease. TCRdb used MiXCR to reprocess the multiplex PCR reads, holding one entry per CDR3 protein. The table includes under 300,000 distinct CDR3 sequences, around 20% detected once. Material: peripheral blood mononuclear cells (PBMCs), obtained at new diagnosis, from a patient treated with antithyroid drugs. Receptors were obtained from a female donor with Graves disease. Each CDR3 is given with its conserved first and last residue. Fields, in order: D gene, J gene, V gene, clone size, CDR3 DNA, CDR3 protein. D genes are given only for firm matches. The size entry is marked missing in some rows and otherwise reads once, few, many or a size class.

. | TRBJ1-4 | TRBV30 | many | TGTGCCTGGAGACCTAAGGGGGAAGAAAAACTGTTTTTT | CAWRPKGEEKLFF
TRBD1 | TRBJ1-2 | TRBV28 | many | TGTGCCAGCAGTTTATTAGGGACAGGGGCTAACTATGGCTACACCTTC | CASSLLGTGANYGYTF
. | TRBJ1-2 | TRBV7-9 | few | TGTGCCAGCAGCGGAGAGAGCTATGGCTACACCTTC | CASSGESYGYTF
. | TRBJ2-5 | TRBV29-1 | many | TGCAGCGGGAGGGGGACGCACCAAGAGACCCAGTACTTC | CSGRGTHQETQYF
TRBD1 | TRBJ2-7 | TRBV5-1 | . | TGCGCCAGCAGCTTGGTCCCGGGACAGGGTAGCGAGCAGTACTTC | CASSLVPGQGSEQYF
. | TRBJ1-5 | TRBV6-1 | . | TGTGCCAGCAGATCTACCGGGGGCAGGGATCAGCCCCAGCATTTT | CASRSTGGRDQPQHF
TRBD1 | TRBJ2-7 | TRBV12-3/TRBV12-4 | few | TGTGCCAGCAGTGACACAGGGGGCGACGAGCAGTACTTC | CASSDTGGDEQYF
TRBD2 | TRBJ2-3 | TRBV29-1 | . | TGCAGCGTTGATAGGGGTAGCGGGGGGTACACAGATACGCAGTATTTT | CSVDRGSGGYTDTQYF
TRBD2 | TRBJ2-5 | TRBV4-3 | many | TGCGCCAGCAGCCAACTTTCCGGCAGGGAGGGTCAAGAGACCCAGTACTTC | CASSQLSGREGQETQYF
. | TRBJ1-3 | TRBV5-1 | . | TGCGCCAGCAGCTTGGGCGGTGGCAGCTCTGGAAACACCATATATTTT | CASSLGGGSSGNTIYF
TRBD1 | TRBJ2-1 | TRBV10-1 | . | TGCGCCAGCAGTGAGGACAGGGTTAAGTTCTTC | CASSEDRVKFF
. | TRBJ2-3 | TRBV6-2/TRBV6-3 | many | TGTGCCAGCCTTAGCGTAGGCACAGATACGCAGTATTTT | CASLSVGTDTQYF
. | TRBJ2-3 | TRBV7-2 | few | TGTGCCAGCACCCCAAAAGTAGGGGTCCCGGATCTCACAGATACGCAGTATTTT | CASTPKVGVPDLTDTQYF
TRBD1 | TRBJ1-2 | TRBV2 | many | TGTGCCAGCAGATCGGACAGGGGGCGCGGTAATGGCTACACCTTC | CASRSDRGRGNGYTF
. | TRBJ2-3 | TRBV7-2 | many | TGTGCCAGCAGCCCGGTGGGGCCCCAGAGAACAGATACGCAGTATTTT | CASSPVGPQRTDTQYF
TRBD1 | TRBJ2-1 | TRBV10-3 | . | TGTGCCATCAGAGGTCGAGGACCAGGGGGCACCTACAATGAGCAGTTCTTC | CAIRGRGPGGTYNEQFF
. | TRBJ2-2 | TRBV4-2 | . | TGTGCCAGCAGCCAAGGACAGTCTGGCGGGGAGCTGTTTTTT | CASSQGQSGGELFF
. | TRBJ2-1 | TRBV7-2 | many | TGTGCCAGCAGCCATGGGTCAGGTGAGCAGTTCTTC | CASSHGSGEQFF
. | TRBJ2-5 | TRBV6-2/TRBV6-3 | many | TGTGCCAGCAGTTATATCGACAGCCAAGAGACCCAGTACTTC | CASSYIDSQETQYF
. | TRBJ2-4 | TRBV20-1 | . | TGCAGTGCTATGAAATCCGGCGCCAAAAACATTCAGTACTTC | CSAMKSGAKNIQYF
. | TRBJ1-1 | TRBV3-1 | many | TGTGCCAGCAGCCCTGCTATGAACACTGAAGCTTTCTTT | CASSPAMNTEAFF
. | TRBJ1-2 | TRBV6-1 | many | TGTGCCAGCAGCCAAGGACCCTACTATGGCTACACCTTC | CASSQGPYYGYTF
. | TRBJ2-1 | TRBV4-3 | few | TGCGCCAGCAGCCAAGAACGGCCGGGACACTACTACAATGAGCAGTTCTTC | CASSQERPGHYYNEQFF
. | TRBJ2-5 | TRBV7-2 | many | TGTGCCAGCAGCTTAGTGGCAGGCCTAGGACAAGAGACCCAGTACTTC | CASSLVAGLGQETQYF
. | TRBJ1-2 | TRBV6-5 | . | TGTGCCAGCAGTTACCGGGCAGGGAACTATGGCTACACCTTC | CASSYRAGNYGYTF
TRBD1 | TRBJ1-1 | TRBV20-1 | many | TGCAGTGCTACCCTTCCGGGACAGCTGAACACTGAAGCTTTCTTT | CSATLPGQLNTEAFF
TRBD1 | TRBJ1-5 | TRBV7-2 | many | TGTGCCAGCAGCTTATTCGGACAGGGGGCAGTTCAGCCCCAGCATTTT | CASSLFGQGAVQPQHF
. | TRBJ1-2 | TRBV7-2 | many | TGTGCCAGCAGCTTAGAGTTAGCAGAATATGGCTACACCTTC | CASSLELAEYGYTF
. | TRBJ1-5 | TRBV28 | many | TGTGCCAGCAGTCTACCTGGACCGGGGGATCAGCCCCAGCATTTT | CASSLPGPGDQPQHF
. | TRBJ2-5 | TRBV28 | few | TGTGCCAGCACCGTACAGGGTTTAGAGACCCAGTACTTC | CASTVQGLETQYF
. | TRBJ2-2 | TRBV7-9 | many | TGTGCCAGCAGCCCATCGGGACGGACGAACACCGGGGAGCTGTTTTTT | CASSPSGRTNTGELFF
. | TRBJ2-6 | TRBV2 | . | TGTGCCAGCAGTCTACGTGATCCAAGACAGAGTGGGGCCAACGTCCTGACTTTC | CASSLRDPRQSGANVLTF
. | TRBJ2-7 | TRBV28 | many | TGTGCCAGCAGTGCGAACTACGAGCAGTACTTC | CASSANYEQYF
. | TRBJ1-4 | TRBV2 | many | TGTGCCAGCGGGGGGACAAATGAAAAACTGTTTTTT | CASGGTNEKLFF
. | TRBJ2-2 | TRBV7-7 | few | TGTGCCAGCAGCTTAGCGTCAGGACTCACCGGGGAGCTGTTTTTT | CASSLASGLTGELFF
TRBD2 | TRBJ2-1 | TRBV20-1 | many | TGCAGTACGATCCGGGACTACCCGAATGAGCAGTTCTTC | CSTIRDYPNEQFF